This entry describes one TCR beta chain. Those enrolled in Seattle joined during active infection and were followed longitudinally afterward. Per the study methods: Amplification of reference gene primers provided the estimated nucleated cell counts. The assay was immunoSEQ multiplex PCR, and TCRdb's table has in-frame clones only and misses some. Clone size and V and J calls were adopted from that table, with D and trimming inferred from the DNA. The table has 150,000 to 200,000 clones, around 81% seen once. This sample is drawn from a study of blood T cell repertoires in COVID-19. Background on the study: COVID-19 samples, acute and convalescent, were from the United States, Italy and Spain. Nucleic acid was either cDNA or gDNA, and it came from T cells, B-cell-depleted T cells, or PBMCs.

Material for sequencing was peripheral blood. The clonotype was recovered from a woman of 80 years or more with COVID-19, enrolled during active disease.

The CDR3 is CASSIDGDRGYTGELFF. As DNA, the CDR3 is TGTGCCAGTAGTATAGATGGGGACAGGGGCTACACCGGGGAGCTGTTTTTT. This chain uses TRBV19 with TRBJ2-2; 10 bases are a match to TRBD1. This CDR3 is 17 amino acids long. The V and J ends lost 0 bases and 3 bases, in that order; junction bases with no gene match: 4. The germline V gene has CDR1 LNHDA and CDR2 SQIVND (reference sequence). Full variable domain (remainder filled in from reference TRBV19 and TRBJ2-2): DGGITQSPKYLFRKEGQNVTLSCEQNLNHDAMYWYRQDPGQGLRLIYYSQIVNDFQKGDIAEGYSVSREKKESFPLTVTSAQKNPTAFYLCASSIDGDRGYTGELFFGEGSRLTVL.